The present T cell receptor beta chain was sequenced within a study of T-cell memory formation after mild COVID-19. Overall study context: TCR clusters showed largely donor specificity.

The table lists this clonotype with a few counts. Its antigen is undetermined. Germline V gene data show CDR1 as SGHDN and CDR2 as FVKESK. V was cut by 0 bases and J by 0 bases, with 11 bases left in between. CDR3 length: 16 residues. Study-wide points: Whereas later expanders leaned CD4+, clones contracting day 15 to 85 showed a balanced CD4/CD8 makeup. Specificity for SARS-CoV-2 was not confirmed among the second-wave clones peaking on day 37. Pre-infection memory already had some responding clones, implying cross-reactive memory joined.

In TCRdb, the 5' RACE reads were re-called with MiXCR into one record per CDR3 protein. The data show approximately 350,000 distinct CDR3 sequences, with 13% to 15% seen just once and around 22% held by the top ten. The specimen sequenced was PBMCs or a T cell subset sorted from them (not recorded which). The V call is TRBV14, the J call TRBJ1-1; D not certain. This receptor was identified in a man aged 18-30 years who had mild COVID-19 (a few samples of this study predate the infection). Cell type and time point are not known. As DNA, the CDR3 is TGTGCCAGCAGCCAAGAAGATTGGCAGTTGAACACTGAAGCTTTCTTT. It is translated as CASSQEDWQLNTEAFF.